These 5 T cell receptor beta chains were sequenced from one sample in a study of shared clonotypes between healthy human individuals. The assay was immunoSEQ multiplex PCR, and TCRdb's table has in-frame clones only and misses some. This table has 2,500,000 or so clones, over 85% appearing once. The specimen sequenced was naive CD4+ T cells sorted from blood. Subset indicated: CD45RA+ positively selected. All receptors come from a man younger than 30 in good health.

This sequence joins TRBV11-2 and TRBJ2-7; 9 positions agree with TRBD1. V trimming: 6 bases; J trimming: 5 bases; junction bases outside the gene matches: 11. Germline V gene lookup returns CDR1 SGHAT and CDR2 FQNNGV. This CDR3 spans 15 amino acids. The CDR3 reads CASSPPGTGSHEQYF. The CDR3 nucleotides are TGTGCCAGCAGTCCCCCCGGGACAGGGTCCCACGAGCAGTACTTC.

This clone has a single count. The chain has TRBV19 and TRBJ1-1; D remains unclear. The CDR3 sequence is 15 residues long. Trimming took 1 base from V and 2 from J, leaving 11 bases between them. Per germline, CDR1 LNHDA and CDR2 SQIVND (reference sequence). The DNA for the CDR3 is TGTGCCAGTAGTATAGTCCCGGCAGGAAACACTGAAGCTTTCTTT. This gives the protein CASSIVPAGNTEAFF. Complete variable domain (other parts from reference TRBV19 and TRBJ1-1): DGGITQSPKYLFRKEGQNVTLSCEQNLNHDAMYWYRQDPGQGLRLIYYSQIVNDFQKGDIAEGYSVSREKKESFPLTVTSAQKNPTAFYLCASSIVPAGNTEAFFGQGTRLTVV.

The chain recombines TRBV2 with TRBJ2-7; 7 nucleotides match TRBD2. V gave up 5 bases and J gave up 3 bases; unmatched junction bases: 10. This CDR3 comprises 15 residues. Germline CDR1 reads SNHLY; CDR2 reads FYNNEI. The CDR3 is CASSLLARGDYEQYF. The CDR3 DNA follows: TGTGCCAGCAGTTTACTAGCGCGAGGGGACTACGAGCAGTACTTC.

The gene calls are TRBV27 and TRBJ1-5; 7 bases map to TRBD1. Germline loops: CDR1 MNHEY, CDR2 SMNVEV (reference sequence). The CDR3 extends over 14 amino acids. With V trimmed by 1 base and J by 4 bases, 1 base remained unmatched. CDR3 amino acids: CASSLYRGNQPQHF. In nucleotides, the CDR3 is TGTGCCAGCAGTTTATACAGGGGTAATCAGCCCCAGCATTTT.

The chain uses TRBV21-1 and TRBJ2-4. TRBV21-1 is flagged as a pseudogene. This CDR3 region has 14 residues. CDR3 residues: CASSNKTGRNIQYF. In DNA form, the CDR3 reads TGTGCCAGCAGCAATAAGACGGGACGAAACATTCAGTACTTC.